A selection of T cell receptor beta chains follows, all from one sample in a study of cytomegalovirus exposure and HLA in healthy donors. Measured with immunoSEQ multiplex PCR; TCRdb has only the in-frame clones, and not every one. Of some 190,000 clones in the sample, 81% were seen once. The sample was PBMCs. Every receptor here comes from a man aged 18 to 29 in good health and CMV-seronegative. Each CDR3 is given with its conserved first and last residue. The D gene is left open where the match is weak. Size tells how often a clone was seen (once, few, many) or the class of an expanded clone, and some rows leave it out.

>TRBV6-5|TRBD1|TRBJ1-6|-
CASRPTGDNSPLHF
TGTGCCAGCCGCCCCACAGGGGATAATTCACCCCTCCACTTT
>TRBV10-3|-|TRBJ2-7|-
CAINPTGSYEQYF
TGTGCCATCAATCCGACAGGTTCCTACGAGCAGTACTTC
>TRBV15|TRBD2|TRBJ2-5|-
CATSRGGLKTQYF
TGTGCCACCAGCCGGGGGGGCCTGAAGACCCAGTACTTC
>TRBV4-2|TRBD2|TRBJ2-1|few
CASSQEASLAENNEQFF
TGTGCCAGCAGTCAAGAGGCTTCACTAGCGGAGAACAATGAGCAGTTCTTC
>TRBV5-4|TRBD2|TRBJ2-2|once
CASSLGLAGTETEELFF
TGTGCCAGCAGCCTGGGACTAGCGGGGACTGAGACCGAGGAGCTGTTTTTT
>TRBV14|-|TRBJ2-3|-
CASSQDPPYTQYF
TGTGCCAGCAGCCAAGATCCCCCCTATACGCAGTATTTT
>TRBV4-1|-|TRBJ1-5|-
CASSQEGAPSNQPQHF
TGCGCCAGCAGCCAAGAAGGGGCCCCTAGCAATCAGCCCCAGCATTTT
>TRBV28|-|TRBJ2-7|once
CASRSDSSYEQYF
TGTGCCAGCAGATCGGACAGTTCCTACGAGCAGTACTTC
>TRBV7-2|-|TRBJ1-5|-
CASSLAGGGNDQPQHF
TGTGCCAGCAGCTTAGCAGGCGGGGGTAATGATCAGCCCCAGCATTTT
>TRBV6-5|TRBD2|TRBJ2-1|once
CASSYAGGGNEQFF
TGTGCCAGCAGTTACGCCGGGGGGGGGAATGAGCAGTTCTTC
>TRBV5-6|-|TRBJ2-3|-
CASSLAGWRKFTDTQYF
TGTGCCAGCAGCTTGGCCGGGTGGCGGAAGTTTACAGATACGCAGTATTTT
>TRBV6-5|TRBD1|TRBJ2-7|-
CASRAGTDYEQYF
TGTGCCAGCAGAGCCGGGACAGACTACGAGCAGTACTTC
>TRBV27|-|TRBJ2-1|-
CASSLYRLEIEQFF
TGTGCCAGCAGTTTATATCGACTAGAGATTGAGCAGTTCTTC
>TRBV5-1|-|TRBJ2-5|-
CASSFELETQYF
TGCGCCAGCAGCTTCGAGTTAGAGACCCAGTACTTC
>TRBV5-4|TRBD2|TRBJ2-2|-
CASSPGTSGTTGELFF
TGTGCCAGCAGCCCTGGGACTAGCGGGACCACCGGGGAGCTGTTTTTT
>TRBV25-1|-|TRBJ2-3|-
CARSVTACTDTQYF
TGTGCCAGAAGCGTTACGGCGTGCACAGATACGCAGTATTTT
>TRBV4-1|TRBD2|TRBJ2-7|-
CASSQVSGGDEQYF
TGCGCCAGCAGCCAAGTTTCCGGGGGGGACGAGCAGTACTTC
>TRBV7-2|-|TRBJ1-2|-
CASSLEQGLYGYTF
TGTGCCAGCAGCTTAGAACAGGGCCTCTATGGCTACACCTTC
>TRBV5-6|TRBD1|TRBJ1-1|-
CASIHRGNTEAFF
TGTGCCAGCATCCACAGGGGTAACACTGAAGCTTTCTTT
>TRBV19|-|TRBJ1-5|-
CASSHGQYQPQHF
TGTGCCAGTAGCCATGGACAGTATCAGCCCCAGCATTTT
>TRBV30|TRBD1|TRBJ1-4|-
CAWAPGGPNEKLFF
TGTGCCTGGGCCCCAGGGGGGCCGAATGAAAAACTGTTTTTT
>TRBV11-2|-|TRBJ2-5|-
CASSLDVHRVETQYF
TGTGCCAGCAGCTTAGATGTCCACAGGGTGGAGACCCAGTACTTC
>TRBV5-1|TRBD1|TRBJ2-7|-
CASRGTGGLYEQYF
TGCGCCAGCAGAGGGACAGGGGGCTTGTACGAGCAGTACTTC
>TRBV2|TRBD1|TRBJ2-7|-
CASSEGDRGPYEQYF
TGTGCCAGCAGTGAAGGGGACAGGGGACCCTACGAGCAGTACTTC
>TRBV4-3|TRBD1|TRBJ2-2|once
CASSHKIGQGNTGELFF
TGCGCCAGCAGCCACAAGATCGGACAGGGTAACACCGGGGAGCTGTTTTTT
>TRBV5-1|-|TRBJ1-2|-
CASSFSGLSYGYTF
TGCGCCAGCAGCTTCTCAGGGTTATCCTATGGCTACACCTTC
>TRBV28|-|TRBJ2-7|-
CASSPTDRFPYEQYF
TGTGCCAGCAGTCCCACTGACAGGTTCCCCTACGAGCAGTACTTC
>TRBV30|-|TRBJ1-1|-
CAWNRASTEAFF
TGTGCCTGGAACAGGGCCAGCACTGAAGCTTTCTTT
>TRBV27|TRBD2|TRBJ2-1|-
CASSILAGQTYNEQFF
TGTGCCAGCAGTATATTAGCGGGACAAACCTACAATGAGCAGTTCTTC
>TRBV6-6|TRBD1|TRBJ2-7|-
CASRAGTGASYEQYF
TGTGCCAGCAGAGCCGGGACAGGGGCTTCCTACGAGCAGTACTTC
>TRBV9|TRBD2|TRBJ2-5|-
CASSVGVRRGVQETQYF
TGTGCCAGCAGCGTAGGTGTGCGACGGGGGGTCCAAGAGACCCAGTACTTC
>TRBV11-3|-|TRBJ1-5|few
CASSVAVSKGMRDQPQHF
TGTGCCAGCAGCGTCGCCGTGTCTAAGGGAATGAGGGATCAGCCCCAGCATTTT
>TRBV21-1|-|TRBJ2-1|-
CASSKRASGRSSDNEQFF
TGTGCCAGCAGCAAGAGGGCTAGCGGGAGGAGCTCTGACAATGAGCAGTTCTTC